The 6 T cell receptor beta chains reported below all come from one sample, sequenced in a study of blood T cell repertoires in COVID-19. This table comes from immunoSEQ multiplex PCR, and its TCRdb copy is limited to in-frame clones, with some not included. The repertoire holds approximately 290,000 clones, with roughly 91% as singletons. Sequences were obtained from peripheral blood. The receptor source for this set is a woman aged 25 to 39 with COVID-19, enrolled during active disease.

The chain links TRBV5-5 to TRBJ1-1, with 7 positions matching TRBD1. V trimming: 4 bases; J trimming: 2 bases; junction bases outside the gene matches: 14. Per germline, CDR1 SGHKS and CDR2 YYEKEE (reference sequence). This CDR3 comprises 17 residues. CDR3 sequence (DNA): TGTGCCAGCAGCCTCGAACAAGGGGGCTGGGGAAACACTGAAGCTTTCTTT. Translation gives CASSLEQGGWGNTEAFF.

This clone has more than one count but fewer than ten. In DNA form, the CDR3 reads TGTGCCAGCAGACACAGGGTCAACTACGAGCAGTACTTC. The encoded protein is CASRHRVNYEQYF. V and J are TRBV5-3 and TRBJ2-7, with D tentatively TRBD1 (6 bases). Being an ORF, TRBV5-3 has a function that is uncertain. V was clipped by 8 bases and J by 3 bases, with 15 bases between them. The CDR3 runs to 13 residues.

The V gene is TRBV3-1 (or the pseudogene TRBV3-2), the J gene TRBJ1-5; D not certain. The CDR3 totals 14 residues. CDR1 is LGHDT and CDR2 is YNNKEL in the germline V gene (reference sequence). The V end was cut by 1 base, the J end by 7 bases, with 11 bases between. CDR3 in DNA: TGTGCCAGCAGCCAAGGTGTACGGTCGCAGCCCCAGCATTTT. Its protein product is CASSQGVRSQPQHF.

This chain uses TRBV29-1 with TRBJ1-1, with 7 positions matching TRBD1. Germline V gene sequence: CDR1 SQVTM, CDR2 ANQGSEA. Losses at the gene ends were 0 bases for V and 5 bases for J; bases not matched to a gene: 6. This CDR3 has 14 residues. The CDR3 sequence is CSVEDYQGGTEAFF. The CDR3 coding sequence is TGCAGCGTTGAAGATTACCAGGGGGGAACTGAAGCTTTCTTT.

This rearrangement joins TRBV4-2 to TRBJ2-1, with 8 bases lining up with TRBD1. The J segment lost 10 bases and the V segment lost 2 bases, leaving 7 bases of the junction unmatched. CDR3 length equals 14 residues. Germline values: CDR1 LGHNA, CDR2 YNFKEQ. The CDR3 sequence is CASSQNLGTGEQFF. The CDR3 DNA sequence: TGTGCCAGCAGCCAAAACCTGGGGACAGGAGAGCAGTTCTTC.

This chain uses TRBV5-1 with TRBJ2-1, with D perhaps TRBD2 (5 bases). The CDR3 covers 15 residues. The V gene lost 3 bases and the J gene lost 0 bases, with 10 bases spanning the gap. CDR1 and CDR2 (germline): SGHRS, YFSETQ. The CDR3 region has the DNA TGCGCCAGCAGCTACCGGGAAGACTCCTACAATGAGCAGTTCTTC. Encoded protein: CASSYREDSYNEQFF.